This T cell receptor (beta chain) was found in a study of shared clonotypes between healthy human individuals. About the research overall: Donors had three CD4 naive, three CD4 memory, two CD8 naive and one CD8 memory plate apiece.

The naive CD8 subset, CD45RO-negative cells positively selected for CCR7, excluded terminally differentiated effector memory CD45RA+ cells. The CDR3 totals 13 residues. Per the germline V gene, CDR1 is SEHNR and CDR2 is FQNEAQ (reference sequence). Data came from immunoSEQ multiplex PCR; TCRdb stores just in-frame clones and leaves some out. The sample has about 2.1 million clones; roughly 95% are singletons. The sequence came from a man between 18 and 35 years old in good health. Some clones in this sample may be carry-over from other donors' samples. The genes are TRBV7-9 and TRBJ2-5; D perhaps matches TRBD1 (5 bases). The end of the DNA fits TRBJ2-7 better, so the J call may be wrong. Sequencing was carried out using naive CD8+ T cells from PBMCs. CDR3 in amino acids: CASSLGQTNEQYF. The CDR3 DNA sequence: TGTGCCAGCAGCTTAGGACAGACGAACGAGCAGTACTTC.